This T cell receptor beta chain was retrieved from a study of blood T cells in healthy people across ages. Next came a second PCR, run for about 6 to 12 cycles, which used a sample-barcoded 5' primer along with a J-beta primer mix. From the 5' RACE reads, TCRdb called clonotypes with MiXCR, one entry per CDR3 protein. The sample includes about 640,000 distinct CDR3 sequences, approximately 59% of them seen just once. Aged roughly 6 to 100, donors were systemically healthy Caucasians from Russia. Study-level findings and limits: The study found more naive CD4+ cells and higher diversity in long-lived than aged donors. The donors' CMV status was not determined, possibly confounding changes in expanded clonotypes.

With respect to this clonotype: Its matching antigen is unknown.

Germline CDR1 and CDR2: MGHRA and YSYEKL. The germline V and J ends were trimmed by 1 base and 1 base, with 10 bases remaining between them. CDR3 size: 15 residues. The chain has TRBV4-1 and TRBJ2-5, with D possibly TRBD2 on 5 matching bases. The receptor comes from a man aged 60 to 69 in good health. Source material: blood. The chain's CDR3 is CASSQAGRFQETQYF. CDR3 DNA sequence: TGCGCCAGCAGCCAAGCGGGAAGATTCCAAGAGACCCAGTACTTC.